These T cell receptor beta chains were read from a single sample in a study of blood T cell repertoires in COVID-19. The protocol was immunoSEQ multiplex PCR, while the TCRdb copy is restricted to in-frame clones and leaves out a portion. Among approximately 120,000 clones listed, over 80% were seen once. Sequencing input: peripheral blood. These receptors were taken from a human donor in a cohort sampled during active COVID-19. Each CDR3 is given with its conserved first and last residue. D genes are given only for firm matches. Not every row has a clone size; where given, it reads once, few, many or a size class.

J gene: TRBJ1-1
V gene: TRBV5-6
D gene: TRBD1
clone size: NA
CDR3 protein: CASSREPGTGKAFF
CDR3 DNA: TGTGCCAGCAGCAGAGAACCCGGGACAGGAAAAGCTTTCTTT

J gene: TRBJ1-1
V gene: TRBV2
D gene: NA
clone size: few
CDR3 protein: CATRGYPLEAFF
CDR3 DNA: TGTGCCACCCGAGGGTATCCCCTTGAAGCTTTCTTT

J gene: TRBJ1-6
V gene: TRBV19
D gene: NA
clone size: NA
CDR3 protein: CASSGSSPLHF
CDR3 DNA: TGTGCCAGTAGTGGGAGTTCACCCCTCCACTTT

J gene: TRBJ1-6
V gene: TRBV27
D gene: TRBD1
clone size: NA
CDR3 protein: CASSSDRAYNSPLHF
CDR3 DNA: TGTGCCAGCAGTTCGGACAGGGCTTATAATTCACCCCTCCACTTT

J gene: TRBJ2-3
V gene: TRBV6-5
D gene: TRBD1
clone size: NA
CDR3 protein: CASGPQGADTDTQYF
CDR3 DNA: TGTGCCAGCGGTCCGCAGGGGGCGGACACAGATACGCAGTATTTT

J gene: TRBJ2-5
V gene: TRBV2
D gene: TRBD2
clone size: NA
CDR3 protein: CASRPASISSGQVQETQYF
CDR3 DNA: TGTGCCAGCAGGCCGGCGTCAATTTCTAGCGGGCAGGTACAAGAGACCCAGTACTTC

J gene: TRBJ2-5
V gene: TRBV6-5
D gene: TRBD2
clone size: NA
CDR3 protein: CASSSGTSGSETQYF
CDR3 DNA: TGTGCCAGCAGCTCAGGGACTAGCGGGAGTGAGACCCAGTACTTC

J gene: TRBJ1-1
V gene: TRBV24-1
D gene: NA
clone size: NA
CDR3 protein: CATRGLVDTEAFF
CDR3 DNA: TGTGCCACGCGGGGCCTCGTGGACACTGAAGCTTTCTTT

J gene: TRBJ2-1
V gene: TRBV19
D gene: TRBD2
clone size: NA
CDR3 protein: CASSRGDLGLAGASSYNEQFF
CDR3 DNA: TGTGCCAGTAGTCGCGGGGACCTCGGACTAGCGGGCGCCAGCTCCTACAATGAGCAGTTCTTC

J gene: TRBJ2-2
V gene: TRBV24-1
D gene: TRBD2
clone size: NA
CDR3 protein: CATSDLGGGEVGELFF
CDR3 DNA: TGTGCCACCAGTGATTTAGGCGGGGGAGAGGTCGGGGAGCTGTTTTTT

J gene: TRBJ1-2
V gene: TRBV5-4
D gene: TRBD1
clone size: NA
CDR3 protein: CASSLIDRDGYTF
CDR3 DNA: TGTGCCAGCAGCTTAATAGACAGGGATGGCTACACCTTC

J gene: TRBJ2-7
V gene: TRBV20-1
D gene: NA
clone size: NA
CDR3 protein: CSAAGANEQYF
CDR3 DNA: TGCAGTGCCGCGGGGGCAAACGAGCAGTACTTC

J gene: TRBJ2-7
V gene: TRBV7-2
D gene: TRBD1
clone size: NA
CDR3 protein: CASSSRDRGNEQYF
CDR3 DNA: TGTGCCAGCAGCTCCCGGGACAGGGGGAACGAGCAGTACTTC

J gene: TRBJ2-3
V gene: TRBV28
D gene: NA
clone size: NA
CDR3 protein: CASSFSGGTDTQYF
CDR3 DNA: TGTGCCAGCAGTTTTTCGGGGGGCACAGATACGCAGTATTTT

J gene: TRBJ1-1
V gene: TRBV19
D gene: TRBD1
clone size: once
CDR3 protein: CASSTGQGGTEAFF
CDR3 DNA: TGTGCCAGTAGTACCGGACAGGGGGGGACTGAAGCTTTCTTT

J gene: TRBJ2-1
V gene: TRBV7-6
D gene: TRBD2
clone size: NA
CDR3 protein: CASSLVSLTSGSTNEQFF
CDR3 DNA: TGTGCCAGCAGCTTAGTAAGCCTAACTAGCGGGAGTACCAATGAGCAGTTCTTC

J gene: TRBJ1-2
V gene: TRBV5-4
D gene: NA
clone size: NA
CDR3 protein: CASSLAGANYGYTF
CDR3 DNA: TGTGCCAGCAGCTTGGCCGGAGCTAACTATGGCTACACCTTC

J gene: TRBJ1-1
V gene: TRBV2
D gene: NA
clone size: NA
CDR3 protein: CASSGQPNTEAFF
CDR3 DNA: TGTGCCAGCAGTGGACAACCGAACACTGAAGCTTTCTTT

J gene: TRBJ2-2
V gene: TRBV5-1
D gene: TRBD2
clone size: NA
CDR3 protein: CASSLAGGAGELFF
CDR3 DNA: TGCGCCAGCAGCTTGGCGGGAGGGGCCGGGGAGCTGTTTTTT

J gene: TRBJ1-2
V gene: TRBV13
D gene: NA
clone size: NA
CDR3 protein: CASSFGGYGVDYGYTF
CDR3 DNA: TGTGCCAGCAGCTTTGGGGGCTACGGTGTTGACTATGGCTACACCTTC

J gene: TRBJ2-5
V gene: TRBV5-1
D gene: NA
clone size: NA
CDR3 protein: CASSHDRLETQYF
CDR3 DNA: TGCGCCAGCAGCCACGACAGATTAGAGACCCAGTACTTC

J gene: TRBJ1-4
V gene: TRBV28
D gene: NA
clone size: NA
CDR3 protein: CASSLVRSNEKLFF
CDR3 DNA: TGTGCCAGCAGTTTGGTACGGAGTAATGAAAAACTGTTTTTT

J gene: TRBJ2-3
V gene: TRBV9
D gene: TRBD2
clone size: NA
CDR3 protein: CASSPLAGGSDTQYF
CDR3 DNA: TGTGCCAGCAGCCCTCTAGCGGGAGGGTCGGATACGCAGTATTTT

J gene: TRBJ1-5
V gene: TRBV15
D gene: NA
clone size: NA
CDR3 protein: CATSRAAGMSNQPQHF
CDR3 DNA: TGTGCCACCAGCAGGGCTGCAGGGATGAGCAATCAGCCCCAGCATTTT

J gene: TRBJ1-1
V gene: TRBV3-1/TRBV3-2
D gene: TRBD1
clone size: few
CDR3 protein: CASSQGDRANTEAFF
CDR3 DNA: TGTGCCAGCAGCCAAGGGGACAGGGCGAACACTGAAGCTTTCTTT

J gene: TRBJ2-1
V gene: TRBV27
D gene: NA
clone size: NA
CDR3 protein: CASSAAWNEQFF
CDR3 DNA: TGTGCCAGCTCGGCGGCTTGGAATGAGCAGTTCTTC

J gene: TRBJ2-1
V gene: TRBV6-1
D gene: TRBD1
clone size: NA
CDR3 protein: CASSDRNIPWGQSYDEQFF
CDR3 DNA: TGTGCCAGCAGTGACCGAAATATCCCTTGGGGACAGAGTTACGATGAGCAGTTCTTC

J gene: TRBJ1-5
V gene: TRBV19
D gene: NA
clone size: NA
CDR3 protein: CATARAVRGRVNQPQHF
CDR3 DNA: TGTGCCACCGCCCGGGCGGTCAGGGGCAGGGTAAATCAGCCCCAGCATTTT

J gene: TRBJ2-7
V gene: TRBV6-5
D gene: NA
clone size: NA
CDR3 protein: CASSFGSPDYEQYF
CDR3 DNA: TGTGCCAGCAGCTTCGGGAGCCCTGACTACGAGCAGTACTTC

J gene: TRBJ2-5
V gene: TRBV15
D gene: NA
clone size: NA
CDR3 protein: CATSRVGGGRGETQYF
CDR3 DNA: TGTGCCACCAGCAGAGTGGGCGGGGGCAGGGGAGAGACCCAGTACTTC

J gene: TRBJ2-4
V gene: TRBV9
D gene: NA
clone size: once
CDR3 protein: CASSPTTKNIQYF
CDR3 DNA: TGTGCCAGCAGCCCAACTACAAAAAACATTCAGTACTTC

J gene: TRBJ2-7
V gene: TRBV19
D gene: NA
clone size: NA
CDR3 protein: CASSLSGASYEQYF
CDR3 DNA: TGTGCCAGTAGCCTGAGCGGAGCCTCCTACGAGCAGTACTTC

J gene: TRBJ2-7
V gene: TRBV13
D gene: NA
clone size: NA
CDR3 protein: CASSPGHLGPGQYF
CDR3 DNA: TGTGCCAGCAGTCCCGGACATCTAGGCCCCGGGCAGTACTTC

J gene: TRBJ2-7
V gene: TRBV20-1
D gene: NA
clone size: NA
CDR3 protein: CSARAVYEQYF
CDR3 DNA: TGCAGTGCTAGAGCCGTCTACGAGCAGTACTTC

J gene: TRBJ1-2
V gene: TRBV4-1
D gene: NA
clone size: once
CDR3 protein: CASSLQPQGRSAYGYTF
CDR3 DNA: TGCGCCAGCAGCCTCCAACCGCAGGGGAGAAGTGCCTATGGCTACACCTTC

J gene: TRBJ1-2
V gene: TRBV6-5
D gene: NA
clone size: NA
CDR3 protein: CASSPRQEVYGYTF
CDR3 DNA: TGTGCCAGCAGTCCAAGACAGGAGGTCTATGGCTACACCTTC

J gene: TRBJ1-2
V gene: TRBV27
D gene: NA
clone size: few
CDR3 protein: CASSTLPVYGYTF
CDR3 DNA: TGTGCCAGCAGTACCCTACCTGTCTATGGCTACACCTTC

J gene: TRBJ2-7
V gene: TRBV2
D gene: TRBD1
clone size: NA
CDR3 protein: CASSEDRTHEQYF
CDR3 DNA: TGTGCCAGCAGTGAGGACAGGACCCACGAGCAGTACTTC

J gene: TRBJ2-3
V gene: TRBV5-1
D gene: TRBD2
clone size: NA
CDR3 protein: CASSLVGSGGASPDTQYF
CDR3 DNA: TGCGCCAGCAGCTTGGTTGGTAGCGGGGGGGCCTCCCCAGATACGCAGTATTTT

J gene: TRBJ2-5
V gene: TRBV25-1
D gene: TRBD1
clone size: NA
CDR3 protein: CASNPGTAQETQYF
CDR3 DNA: TGTGCCAGCAACCCTGGGACAGCCCAAGAGACCCAGTACTTC

J gene: TRBJ2-1
V gene: TRBV6-6
D gene: TRBD1
clone size: NA
CDR3 protein: CASSWPGQERGEQFF
CDR3 DNA: TGTGCCAGCAGTTGGCCGGGACAGGAGAGGGGTGAGCAGTTCTTC

J gene: TRBJ2-5
V gene: TRBV7-3
D gene: NA
clone size: NA
CDR3 protein: CASSLGRQETQYF
CDR3 DNA: TGTGCCAGCAGCTTAGGCAGGCAAGAGACCCAGTACTTC

J gene: TRBJ1-2
V gene: TRBV2
D gene: NA
clone size: NA
CDR3 protein: CASSEAGQNYGYTF
CDR3 DNA: TGTGCCAGCAGTGAAGCGGGGCAAAACTATGGCTACACCTTC

J gene: TRBJ2-1
V gene: TRBV7-9
D gene: TRBD2
clone size: NA
CDR3 protein: CASSDIAGGPYNEQFF
CDR3 DNA: TGTGCCAGCAGCGATATAGCGGGGGGGCCCTACAATGAGCAGTTCTTC

J gene: TRBJ1-1
V gene: TRBV12-3/TRBV12-4
D gene: NA
clone size: NA
CDR3 protein: CASSRTGWEAFF
CDR3 DNA: TGTGCCAGCAGTCGCACCGGTTGGGAGGCTTTCTTT

J gene: TRBJ2-7
V gene: TRBV5-4
D gene: TRBD2
clone size: NA
CDR3 protein: CASSPHSGSSYEQYF
CDR3 DNA: TGTGCCAGCAGCCCGCATAGCGGGAGCTCCTACGAGCAGTACTTC

J gene: TRBJ2-7
V gene: TRBV14
D gene: NA
clone size: NA
CDR3 protein: CASSQDRRSTYEQYF
CDR3 DNA: TGTGCCAGCAGCCAAGATCGCCGAAGCACCTACGAGCAGTACTTC

J gene: TRBJ2-5
V gene: TRBV6-7
D gene: TRBD1
clone size: NA
CDR3 protein: CASIGPKSGRGRAETQYF
CDR3 DNA: TGTGCCAGCATCGGCCCTAAGAGCGGCAGGGGGCGTGCGGAGACCCAGTACTTC

J gene: TRBJ2-3
V gene: TRBV11-2
D gene: TRBD2
clone size: NA
CDR3 protein: CASSSTSGRVINQYF
CDR3 DNA: TGTGCCAGCAGCTCTACTAGCGGGAGAGTCATAAACCAGTATTTT

J gene: TRBJ1-1
V gene: TRBV6-5
D gene: NA
clone size: NA
CDR3 protein: CASSPGRAAEAFF
CDR3 DNA: TGTGCCAGCAGCCCCGGTCGAGCGGCTGAAGCTTTCTTT

J gene: TRBJ1-4
V gene: TRBV18
D gene: TRBD1
clone size: NA
CDR3 protein: CASSRQGNDEKLFF
CDR3 DNA: TGTGCCAGCTCACGACAGGGGAATGATGAAAAACTGTTTTTT

J gene: TRBJ2-1
V gene: TRBV3-1/TRBV3-2
D gene: TRBD1
clone size: NA
CDR3 protein: CASSLGQGHYNEQFF
CDR3 DNA: TGTGCCAGCAGCCTGGGACAGGGACACTACAATGAGCAGTTCTTC

J gene: TRBJ1-1
V gene: TRBV28
D gene: TRBD1
clone size: NA
CDR3 protein: CASSLAGGMNTEAFF
CDR3 DNA: TGTGCCAGCAGTCTGGCAGGGGGAATGAACACTGAAGCTTTCTTT

J gene: TRBJ1-2
V gene: TRBV5-5
D gene: NA
clone size: NA
CDR3 protein: CASSLWAGRGYTF
CDR3 DNA: TGTGCCAGCAGCTTGTGGGCAGGGAGGGGCTACACCTTC

J gene: TRBJ2-7
V gene: TRBV3-1/TRBV3-2
D gene: NA
clone size: NA
CDR3 protein: CASSPRREGTDNLNSAYEQYF
CDR3 DNA: TGTGCCAGCAGCCCAAGGAGGGAAGGGACAGACAACCTAAATTCAGCCTACGAGCAGTACTTC